This T cell receptor beta chain comes out of a study of identical twins. Findings of the study overall: High-abundance cord blood beta clonotypes had fewer insertions; memory repertoires showed none. Where beta out-of-frame sequences were concerned, excess twin sharing was weaker. Alpha sequences that were out-of-frame and twin-shared showed an excess of low generation probability.

A universal primer site was added by template switching, and unique molecular identifiers were carried by the cDNA. From the 5' RACE reads, TCRdb called clonotypes with MiXCR, one entry per CDR3 protein. The data show more than 400,000 distinct CDR3 sequences, 13% to 15% seen once. This CDR3 comprises 15 residues. Germline V lookup: CDR1 LGHDT, CDR2 YNNKEL (reference sequence). The germline V and J ends were trimmed by 2 bases and 8 bases, with 18 bases remaining between them. Points on this clonotype: As yet, its antigen is unknown.

The data were also submitted as part of a second study, on yellow fever vaccine responses in identical twins.

The sequence came from a woman aged 18-29 years in good health. The chain joins TRBV3-1 to TRBJ1-2; D is possibly TRBD1 (6 bases). The sample consisted of CD4+ T cells sorted from blood. The CDR3 nucleotides read TGTGCCAGCAGCCAAACAGAACAGGGAGTCAGGGGCTACACCTTC. It encodes CASSQTEQGVRGYTF.